This is a list of T cell receptor beta chains from one sample in a study of blood T cells in healthy people across ages. TCRdb ran MiXCR on the 5' RACE reads and lists one entry per CDR3 protein. Among 500,000 to 700,000 distinct CDR3 sequences listed, under 30% were seen once. Sequenced material: blood. The receptors stem from a woman aged 80 or over in good health. The CDR3 runs from the conserved cysteine through the conserved F or W.

TRBJ2-7,TRBV20-1,CSALAWGAYEQYF
TRBJ2-3,TRBV5-5,CASSGLGQAGADTQYF
TRBJ1-5,TRBV7-2,CASSSRQGCQPQHF
TRBJ1-2,TRBV4-1,CASSPQINYGYTF
TRBJ1-1,TRBV29-1,CSVERWGTEAFF
TRBJ2-3,TRBV11-1,CASSSRRPRDSTDTQYF
TRBJ2-7,TRBV24-1,CAASDSGGGPYYNEQYF
TRBJ1-4,TRBV2,CASDRRVAGEEKLFF
TRBJ2-4,TRBV9,CAGSAPEGGYAKNIQYF
TRBJ2-5,TRBV20-1,CSARWTSVINEQYF
TRBJ2-7,TRBV5-6,CASSLRTGNEQYF
TRBJ1-2,TRBV20-1,CSASTGGGGYTF
TRBJ2-7,TRBV5-1,CASSLQLSGQGLNYEQYF
TRBJ1-1,TRBV11-1,CASSSEQGGRTEAFF
TRBJ2-1,TRBV2,CASSSSGGPSYEQFF
TRBJ2-7,TRBV6-1,CASSRQGGEQYF
TRBJ2-7,TRBV9,CASSVRQGEDEQYF
TRBJ1-1,TRBV7-9,CASCKDRTQAFF
TRBJ1-2,TRBV29-1,CSVDATGGYGYTF
TRBJ2-5,TRBV10-2,CASSRDRGTETQYF
TRBJ2-3,TRBV7-9,CASSFGTTASDTQYF
TRBJ2-7,TRBV5-1,CASSRDRRSYEQYF
TRBJ2-7,TRBV29-1,CSVGRTGVGEQYF
TRBJ2-5,TRBV6-6,CASSYPDSQETQYF
TRBJ2-5,TRBV7-9,CASSRAQGRETQYF
TRBJ1-6,TRBV9,CASSGGTGNSPLHF
TRBJ2-5,TRBV30,CAWSDIGTGGQETQYF
TRBJ2-5,TRBV5-1,CASSWTGSRIQETQYF
TRBJ2-3,TRBV4-3,CASSHRGGFSTDTQYF
TRBJ1-1,TRBV7-2,CASSLGGPRGTEAFF
TRBJ2-5,TRBV13,CASSPAASGTQETQYF
.,TRBV29-1,CSVEQGPVQNIQYF
TRBJ2-2,TRBV20-1,CSAFRDRYTGELFF
TRBJ2-3,TRBV7-2,CASSLVRRGGADTQYF
TRBJ2-4,TRBV14,CASSQEEGPGAKNIQYF
TRBJ2-7,TRBV6-5,CASNEGQAYEQYF
TRBJ2-1,TRBV11-2,CASSFPPAGSYNEQFF
TRBJ2-7,TRBV20-1,CSLRPPSGSYEQYF
TRBJ1-1,TRBV9,CASSVRAENTEAFF
TRBJ1-4,TRBV20-1,CSAPGQVAEKLFF
TRBJ1-2,TRBV7-2,CASSLVKGGFYGYTF
.,TRBV30,CAWSVPGTAYEQYF
TRBJ1-2,TRBV7-2,CASSPRSGGPELYGYTF
TRBJ2-6,TRBV7-8,CASSLVGLALSGANVLTF